This T cell receptor (beta chain) comes out of a study of beta chain features in type 1 diabetes (dated by TCRdb to 2016 to 2019). About the investigation overall: No differences in mean age, gender distribution, total cell number or subset yield were found between patients and healthy donors. A total of about 110,000,000 sorted cells were examined across all samples, and a strong correlation was observed between cell number per subset and RNA yield. In the study, recently diagnosed type 1 diabetes patients and matched healthy donors were compared on the TCRB repertoires of their sorted circulating CD4+ T cell subsets. Whereas all 28 donors provided naive and central memory subsets, regulatory and stem cell-like memory subsets were isolated from just 8 patients and roughly 8 healthy donors. General conclusions and limits of the study: Type 1 diabetes patients showed a moderate but significant shortening of TCRB CDR3 length in all four CD4+ subsets. PCR may preferentially amplify shorter templates, but because patient and control samples were amplified and corrected together, any resulting skew would affect both groups equally. Because cDNA was sequenced instead of genomic DNA, highly expressing activated cells could be over-represented, though the groups showed no difference in activation or CD3 levels. At VDJ recombination sites, type 1 diabetes patients had fewer insertions and more deleted nucleotides, which implies abnormalities in thymic rearrangement. HLA sub-analyses involved small numbers of individuals, so any influence of HLA type on TCRB rearrangement remained unresolved. The naive, central memory and regulatory TCRB repertoires appeared to resemble one another more closely among patients than among healthy donors.

This clone has a handful of counts. This clone's antigen is unknown. No clone much larger than this one lies a single base away; base qualities are absent. The High Capacity cDNA Reverse Transcription Kit was used to reverse transcribe all of the isolated RNA, meaning that expressed TCRB transcripts were what got sequenced. Deep immunoSEQ sequencing was performed on naive, central memory and regulatory T cell samples, with an average of roughly 3.5 million total reads per sample. Sorted cells were lysed in RLT buffer, and RNA was extracted using DNase-treated RNeasy Micro or Mini kits according to cell number. To prevent cross-contamination, every cell subset was processed on its own, while patient and healthy donor samples were processed together. The immunoSEQ multiplex PCR was used to amplify TCRB sequences from cDNA, yielding 87-bp fragments that span the CDR3 region. Sequencing of the amplicons was done on the Illumina HiSeq platform. Regarding the original processing steps: PCR bias was corrected computationally using synthetic template baselines, and reads within Hamming distance 2 were collapsed, with unmergeable singletons discarded. Reads were aligned to IMGT to assign V, D and J genes, CDR3 length, and insertions or deletions at six rearrangement sites. Clonotype counts were normalized to sorted cell number within each subset before computing true diversity and Gini coefficients with the tcR R package. The overlap coefficient, calculated on TCRB nucleotide sequences, was used to measure repertoire sharing. As a proxy for the pre-selection repertoire, out-of-frame TCRB sequences from naive cells were analyzed. TCRdb took this table from immuneACCESS and kept in-frame rearrangements with V and J called. Such tables lack part of the clones; where checked against another copy, unresolved V genes explain under half of the gap, and the rest is unexplained. Clonal size and the V and J genes are those of that table, whereas D and trimming came from the DNA. The sample profile shows approximately 730,000 clones; roughly 13% of them were found once. The ten largest clones take up 0.02% to 0.025% of the sample.

Each donor gave one peripheral blood draw, averaging approximately 0.12 L, which was collected into heparinised tubes. A BD FACSAria II and a panel including CD45RO, CCR7, CD25, CD127, CD95 and CD27 were used to sort naive, central memory, regulatory and stem cell-like memory CD4+ T cells. All sorted populations exceeded 95% purity. PBMCs were isolated right away by Lymphoprep density gradient centrifugation and were stained directly, without culture. So that batch effects would be minimized, each experiment stained and sorted samples in pairs, pairing one healthy donor with one patient. CDR1 SEHNR and CDR2 FQNEAQ were looked up in the germline V gene (reference sequence). From cysteine to phenylalanine, the CDR3 is 17 amino acids long. This entry keeps only the CDR3 DNA: 51 bases, framed from base 1. Trimming removed 7 bases from V and 1 base from J; the gene matches leave 12 bases unexplained.

Here the chain combines TRBV7-9 and TRBJ1-3, and 8 junction bases match TRBD1. The receptor comes from a man between 18 and 35 years old with type 1 diabetes. Input material: naive CD4+ T cells from blood. The cell subset or site label here, explained by the study, means: true naive CD4+ T cells. The DNA reads as follows: TGTGCCAGCACCCCTCTGGGGCAGGGGGCATCTGGAAACACCATATATTTT. Translated, it gives CASTPLGQGASGNTIYF. With all but the CDR3 taken from the reference TRBV7-9 and TRBJ1-3 genes, the full variable domain is: DTGVSQNPRHKITKRGQNVTFRCDPISEHNRLYWYRQTLGQGPEFLTYFQNEAQLEKSRLLSDRFSAERPKGSFSTLEIQRTEQGDSAMYLCASTPLGQGASGNTIYFGEGSWLTVV.